Given below is one TCR beta chain in context. Its antigen remains unknown. This table comes from immunoSEQ multiplex PCR, and its TCRdb copy is limited to in-frame clones, with some not included. The top ten hold 5% to 5.5% of the sample, which has about 81,000 clones, approximately 90% seen once. The V segment lost 3 bases and the J segment 5 bases; nucleotides outside the gene matches: 10. The CDR3 has 17 amino acids. The germline V gene encodes CDR1 LNHDA and CDR2 SQIVND (reference sequence). This entry is derived from a study of T cell responses to AZD1222 COVID-19 vaccine. Overall study results and limits: The number of AZD1222 recipients seropositive at baseline was only 5 to 7. Nearly half of spike-specific TCRs reportedly target unmutated variant regions. Donors, mostly white British, included more females; clonal diversity was possibly underestimated. Every sample of the repertoires postdated the peak T cell response.

This specimen was peripheral blood, taken on day 0 of AZD1222 vaccination. This sequence was found in an adult in good health. V is TRBV19 and J is TRBJ2-5; TRBD2 agrees at 12 bases. The CDR3 DNA is TGTGCCAGTAGTATCCCGGGACTAGCGGGTTCAGGGGAGACCCAGTACTTC. It encodes CASSIPGLAGSGETQYF.